This TCR beta chain stems from a study of post-analysis software for immune sequencing data. Study in general: Included courses were relapsing-remitting and secondary progressive multiple sclerosis; progressive-relapsing multiple sclerosis was also included.

On this clonotype itself: Its antigen is undetermined.

Presence of unique molecular identifiers characterized the TCR beta cDNA libraries. About 540,000 cDNA molecules were obtained from 1 to 10 million T cells. TCRdb independently ran MiXCR on the PCR reads; one entry per CDR3 protein. The sample comprises hundreds of thousands of distinct CDR3 sequences, about 40% of which are singletons, and more than 1.5% rests with the top ten. Study-wide points: Controls had significantly higher normalized Chao1 diversity than multiple sclerosis patients. Under the F measure, samples that were prepared in one batch clustered strongly together.

This receptor was taken from a girl aged 5-17 years with multiple sclerosis. Sequenced sample: blood.

The CDR3 region is CASSRKRKDEQYF. Written as DNA, the CDR3 is TGCGCCAGCAGCCGTAAAAGAAAGGACGAGCAGTACTTC. This sequence joins TRBV4-1 and TRBJ2-7; D gene uncertain. Germline V gene data show CDR1 as MGHRA and CDR2 as YSYEKL. The CDR3 consists of 13 residues. V was clipped by 4 bases and J by 5 bases, with 12 bases between them.